This T cell receptor beta chain comes out of a study of T cell repertoires in cytomegalovirus infection. In TCRdb, the reads were re-called with MiXCR into one record per CDR3 protein. The table records around 710,000 distinct CDR3 sequences, roughly 29% of them present only once. Notes on this clonotype: As yet, its antigen is unknown.

CDR1 is MNHEY and CDR2 is SVGEGT in the germline V gene. This CDR3 has 19 residues. The V end lost 8 bases, the J end lost 2 bases, and 29 bases lay between the germline ends. The J gene is TRBJ2-3, the V gene TRBV6-2 or TRBV6-3; D possibly corresponds to TRBD1 (5 bases). The TCR sequence derives from a human donor in good health (CMV status not recorded). Some clones in this sample may be carry-over from other donors' samples. The source was cultured CD8+ T cells from PBMCs, collected from culture after CMV antigen stimulation. CDR3 nucleotide sequence: TGTGCCAGCCTCCACAGGATAGAAAGAACAGTATTTTTCACAGATACGCAGTATTTT. This encodes CASLHRIERTVFFTDTQYF.